These 30 T cell receptor beta chains originate from one sample sequenced in a study of cytomegalovirus exposure and HLA in healthy donors. PCR was performed using 60 Vbeta and 13 Jbeta primers. Assay used: immunoSEQ multiplex PCR; TCRdb lists only in-frame clones, some missing. The repertoire holds fewer than 200,000 clones, with about 82% as singletons. Sequencing used PBMCs. These receptors all come from a woman aged 18 to 35 in good health and CMV-seronegative.

V and J are TRBV2 and TRBJ2-7; D is undetermined. CDR3 length equals 13 residues. The germline gives CDR1 SNHLY, CDR2 FYNNEI. Deletions cut 8 bases from V and 2 bases from J, with 13 bases between. CDR3 coding DNA: TGTGCCAGCGCCGTGGCAGGTACCTACGAGCAGTACTTC. Its protein is CASAVAGTYEQYF.

The CDR3 DNA sequence: TGTGCCAGCAGTTACTCGATAGGGACTACCGTAAATGAGCAGTTCTTC. It codes for CASSYSIGTTVNEQFF. The V call is TRBV6-5, the J call TRBJ2-1; 7 positions agree with TRBD2. CDR3 length equals 16 residues. In germline, CDR1 is MNHEY, CDR2 SVGAGI. V was clipped by 0 bases and J by 7 bases; unmatched bases: 9.

This chain joins TRBV28 and TRBJ1-1; D perhaps matches TRBD1 (6 bases). The CDR3 length is 14 residues. Between the trimmed V and J ends, which lost 5 bases and 1 base, there was a span of 11 bases. In germline, CDR1 is MDHEN, CDR2 SYDVKM. DNA of the CDR3: TGTGCCAGCAGTATGACACAGGGGAACACTGAAGCTTTCTTT. The encoded protein is CASSMTQGNTEAFF.

The chain uses TRBV4-2 and TRBJ2-3; D not resolved. The V and J ends lost 1 base and 0 bases respectively, with 11 bases between them. Germline V lookup: CDR1 LGHNA, CDR2 YNFKEQ. CDR3 size: 16 residues. The CDR3 nucleotides are TGTGCCAGCAGCCAAGCGGAGATAGCTAGCACAGATACGCAGTATTTT. As protein: CASSQAEIASTDTQYF.

The V gene is TRBV19, the J gene TRBJ2-1; TRBD2 aligns across 7 bases. CDR1 and CDR2 (germline): LNHDA, SQIVND (reference sequence). The CDR3 runs 15 residues. The V and J ends lost 6 bases and 4 bases, in that order; junction bases with no gene match: 9. DNA for the CDR3: TGTGCCAGTAGAGTATCGTCGGGAGGTTACAATGAGCAGTTCTTC. Encoded protein: CASRVSSGGYNEQFF.

The chain couples TRBV4-3 to TRBJ2-1, with TRBD2 matching 7 bases. This CDR3 has 16 amino acids. CDR1 and CDR2 from the germline V gene are LGHNA and YSLEER. The ends lost 0 bases at V and 5 bases at J; junction bases unmatched: 7. CDR3 protein: CASSQEAGEWDNEQFF. The DNA for the CDR3 is TGCGCCAGCAGCCAAGAGGCGGGAGAGTGGGACAATGAGCAGTTCTTC.

This CDR3 reads CASSQVGQQNTEAFF. The DNA of the CDR3 is TGCGCCAGCAGCCAAGTAGGACAGCAGAACACTGAAGCTTTCTTT. The genes are TRBV4-1 and TRBJ1-1, with TRBD1 as a possible D gene (6 bases). The length of the CDR3 is 15 residues. CDR1 is MGHRA, CDR2 YSYEKL, per germline. Trimming took off 1 base at V and 1 base at J, with 10 bases between the two ends.

This rearrangement joins TRBV25-1 to TRBJ2-1, with a tentative D call TRBD2 (6 bases). There are 13 residues in the CDR3. With 2 bases removed from V and 10 bases from J, the gap between germline ends came to 12 bases. In germline, CDR1 is MGHDK, CDR2 SYGVNS. The CDR3 sequence: CASSEPSLAEQFF. The CDR3 coding sequence is TGTGCCAGCAGTGAACCCTCACTAGCAGAGCAGTTCTTC.

V and J are TRBV18 and TRBJ2-7; D is possibly TRBD1 (6 bases). The germline gives CDR1 KGHSH, CDR2 LQKENI. The CDR3 has 15 amino acids. The V end lost 3 bases, the J end lost 2 bases, and 14 bases lay between the germline ends. Here the CDR3 DNA reads TGTGCCAGCTCACCTGGCCGGGACACTACCTACGAGCAGTACTTC. It codes for CASSPGRDTTYEQYF.

The chain carries TRBV28 and TRBJ2-5; D ambiguous. V shed 4 bases and J shed 5 bases, with 20 bases lying between them. CDR3 length: 16 amino acids. Germline CDR1 and CDR2: MDHEN and SYDVKM. The CDR3 sequence is CASSSPLVFSGETQYF. The CDR3 nucleotides read TGTGCCAGCAGTTCCCCGCTAGTCTTCTCCGGGGAGACCCAGTACTTC.

The chain carries TRBV14 and TRBJ2-1, with D possibly matching TRBD1 (6 bases). V was clipped by 6 bases and J by 4 bases, with 19 bases between them. The CDR3 has 16 residues. The V gene's germline CDR1 is SGHDN and CDR2 FVKESK. The CDR3: CASSRGTSNGYNEQFF. The CDR3, as DNA: TGTGCCAGCAGTAGGGGGACCAGTAACGGTTACAATGAGCAGTTCTTC.

For this clone: Other DNA variants within this sample encode the same CDR3. The V call is TRBV9, the J call TRBJ2-5; TRBD1 matches 12 bases. From germline, CDR1 is SGDLS and CDR2 YYNGEE. This CDR3 has 16 residues. Trimming cost V 2 bases and J 4 bases; bases outside gene matches: 6. This CDR3 reads CASSVGDRGRGETQYF. Here the CDR3 DNA reads TGTGCCAGCAGCGTCGGGGACAGGGGGCGCGGAGAGACCCAGTACTTC.

V gene TRBV29-1 combines with J gene TRBJ2-7; maybe TRBD1 (5 bases). Germline CDR1 and CDR2: SQVTM and ANQGSEA. The CDR3 has 14 residues. The germline V and J ends were trimmed by 6 bases and 5 bases, with 20 bases remaining between them. The CDR3 sequence: CSVTGQGWGDEQYF. The CDR3 bases are TGCAGCGTCACTGGTCAGGGTTGGGGTGACGAGCAGTACTTC.

The V gene is TRBV19, the J gene TRBJ2-2; 13 bases match TRBD2. V shed 7 bases, J shed 2 bases, and the junction held 7 bases outside the gene matches. Germline V gene data show CDR1 as LNHDA and CDR2 as SQIVND (reference sequence). CDR3 length: 17 residues. The CDR3 coding sequence is TGTGCCAGTATCACGCCGGGACTAGCGGGAAACACCGGGGAGCTGTTTTTT. Its translation: CASITPGLAGNTGELFF. Supplemented by reference TRBV19 and TRBJ2-2, the full variable domain reads DGGITQSPKYLFRKEGQNVTLSCEQNLNHDAMYWYRQDPGQGLRLIYYSQIVNDFQKGDIAEGYSVSREKKESFPLTVTSAQKNPTAFYLCASITPGLAGNTGELFFGEGSRLTVL.

The J gene is TRBJ2-1, the V gene TRBV11-2, with D perhaps TRBD2 (6 bases). In germline, CDR1 is SGHAT, CDR2 FQNNGV. CDR3 length equals 17 residues. V gave up 3 bases and J gave up 5 bases, with 20 bases separating them. The CDR3 DNA reads as TGTGCCAGCAGCTTTCTGGCGGGGCTCAGGAAAAACAATGAGCAGTTCTTC. Its translation is CASSFLAGLRKNNEQFF.

This clone was seen only a few times. The genes are TRBV5-6 and TRBJ1-5; possibly TRBD1 for D (5 bases). Germline CDR1 and CDR2: SGHDT and YYEEEE. CDR3 length equals 16 residues. The V and J ends lost 4 bases and 6 bases respectively, with 20 bases between them. CDR3 bases: TGTGCCAGCAGCCGGCAATCTGGGGGGATCTCTCAGCCCCAGCATTTT. Translating it yields CASSRQSGGISQPQHF. Combining the CDR3 with reference TRBV5-6 and TRBJ1-5 gives the whole variable domain DAGVTQSPTHLIKTRGQQVTLRCSPKSGHDTVSWYQQALGQGPQFIFQYYEEEERQRGNFPDRFSGHQFPNYSSELNVNALLLGDSALYLCASSRQSGGISQPQHFGDGTRLSIL.

V is TRBV2 and J is TRBJ2-1; 15 bases fit TRBD2. V shed 4 bases, J shed 9 bases, and the junction held 16 bases outside the gene matches. The CDR3 is 19 amino acids. Germline V gives CDR1 SNHLY, CDR2 FYNNEI. CDR3 sequence reads: CASSGGLAGGPYIGGEQFF. CDR3 in DNA: TGTGCCAGCAGTGGCGGACTAGCGGGAGGGCCCTATATCGGGGGTGAGCAGTTCTTC.

The J gene is TRBJ2-5, the V gene TRBV15; 13 nucleotides align to TRBD2. Germline V gene data show CDR1 as LNHNV and CDR2 as YYDKDF (reference sequence). V was pared by 0 bases and J by 5 bases, with 3 bases of the junction left unmatched. CDR3 length: 16 amino acids. The CDR3 loop reads CATSRDRTSGSETQYF. CDR3 sequence (DNA): TGTGCCACCAGCAGAGATAGGACTAGCGGGAGTGAGACCCAGTACTTC.

This sequence joins TRBV7-8 and TRBJ2-3; TRBD1 agrees at 8 bases. Unmatched junction bases numbered 16, after V lost 5 bases and J lost 6 bases. Germline CDR1 SGHVS, CDR2 FQNEAQ. This CDR3 is 17 amino acids long. This CDR3 is CASSVQPTGTGADTQYF. The CDR3 DNA reads as TGTGCCAGCAGCGTCCAACCGACCGGGACAGGCGCGGATACGCAGTATTTT.

This clone appeared once. The J gene is TRBJ2-7, the V gene TRBV18; possibly TRBD2 for D (5 bases). CDR1 is KGHSH, CDR2 LQKENI, per germline. CDR3 length: 15 amino acids. V was pared by 3 bases and J by 6 bases, with 18 bases between. The CDR3 region has the DNA TGTGCCAGCTCACCTGGGAGCCCTTCCCTTGGCGAGCAGTACTTC. This sequence encodes CASSPGSPSLGEQYF.

This rearrangement joins TRBV27 to TRBJ1-2; TRBD1 might be the D (5 bases). V lost 3 bases to trimming and J lost 8 bases, with 13 bases between them. Germline V CDR1 and CDR2: MNHEY, SMNVEV (reference sequence). This CDR3 has 13 amino acids. Here the CDR3 DNA reads TGTGCCAGCAGTTTGATGGGGGGTTGGGGCTACACCTTC. It translates to CASSLMGGWGYTF.

This rearrangement joins TRBV15 to TRBJ1-4; tentatively, D is TRBD1 (5 bases). The germline gives CDR1 LNHNV, CDR2 YYDKDF (reference sequence). Trimming took off 0 bases at V and 3 bases at J, with 8 bases between the two ends. The CDR3 extends over 15 amino acids. CDR3 DNA: TGTGCCACCAGCAGAGATACGGGGGCTAATGAAAAACTGTTTTTT. This translates into CATSRDTGANEKLFF.

V and J are TRBV18 and TRBJ1-2, with D perhaps TRBD1 (6 bases). CDR1 KGHSH and CDR2 LQKENI come from the germline V gene. V was shortened by 3 bases and J by 7 bases, with 18 bases between the two germline ends. The CDR3 has 15 amino acids. The CDR3 region has the DNA TGTGCCAGCTCACCCCAAGGGGGTTTCACGCTTGGCTACACCTTC. This gives the protein CASSPQGGFTLGYTF.

V is TRBV9 and J is TRBJ2-5, with 9 bases that match TRBD2. Gene TRBJ2-7 matches the end of the DNA better, so the J call may be wrong. Germline CDR1 is SGDLS and CDR2 is YYNGEE. This CDR3 region has 17 residues. For the CDR3, the DNA is TGTGCCAGCAGCGTAGGTGGTAGCGGGAGAATTTCCTACGAGCAGTACTTC. Protein product: CASSVGGSGRISYEQYF.

V usage is TRBV25-1 and J usage is TRBJ1-2; D may be TRBD1 (6 bases). In germline, CDR1 is MGHDK, CDR2 SYGVNS. This CDR3 comprises 15 residues. V was pared by 2 bases and J by 4 bases, with 14 bases between. The CDR3 nucleotides are TGTGCCAGCAGTGAACCAGGGGATCTTGGCTATGGCTACACCTTC. Protein product: CASSEPGDLGYGYTF.

The CDR3 sequence is CASSPKQGAGELFF. The CDR3 nucleotides read TGTGCCAGCTCACCGAAGCAGGGTGCCGGGGAGCTGTTTTTT. V is TRBV18 and J is TRBJ2-2; D might be TRBD1 (5 bases). This CDR3 is built from 14 residues. Germline V gene data show CDR1 as KGHSH and CDR2 as LQKENI. Trimming shortened V by 3 bases and J by 6 bases, and 11 bases separated the two germline ends. The variable domain in full, completed from reference TRBV18 and TRBJ2-2, reads NAGVMQNPRHLVRRRGQEARLRCSPMKGHSHVYWYRQLPEEGLKFMVYLQKENIIDESGMPKERFSAEFPKEGPSILRIQQVVRGDSAAYFCASSPKQGAGELFFGEGSRLTVL.

This clone was counted once. The J gene is TRBJ2-1, the V gene TRBV7-9, with TRBD2 matching 9 bases. This CDR3 spans 14 amino acids. Trimming removed 5 bases from V and 4 bases from J; junction bases left unmatched: 3. The germline CDR1 and CDR2 sequences are SEHNR and FQNEAQ (reference sequence). The DNA for the CDR3 is TGTGCCAGCAGCGAGACTAGCGGTTACAATGAGCAGTTCTTC. Translation: CASSETSGYNEQFF. Combining the CDR3 with reference TRBV7-9 and TRBJ2-1 gives the whole variable domain DTGVSQNPRHKITKRGQNVTFRCDPISEHNRLYWYRQTLGQGPEFLTYFQNEAQLEKSRLLSDRFSAERPKGSFSTLEIQRTEQGDSAMYLCASSETSGYNEQFFGPGTRLTVL.

This clone has only a few counts. The chain has TRBV6-5 and TRBJ2-1; tentatively, D is TRBD2 (6 bases). V dropped 6 bases and J dropped 2 bases, with 14 bases sitting between them. Per the germline V gene, CDR1 is MNHEY and CDR2 is SVGAGI. This CDR3 has 15 amino acids. This CDR3 is CASRSGQGAYNEQFF. The CDR3 nucleotides read TGTGCCAGCAGGAGCGGGCAGGGAGCCTACAATGAGCAGTTCTTC.

The genes are TRBV9 and TRBJ2-6; 8 bases map to TRBD1. CDR1 and CDR2 from the germline V gene are SGDLS and YYNGEE. V dropped 0 bases and J dropped 2; count of bases not matched to a gene: 10. The CDR3 runs 19 residues. The CDR3 loop is CASSVEARGLWAGANVLTF. As DNA, the CDR3 is TGTGCCAGCAGCGTAGAGGCCAGGGGGCTATGGGCTGGGGCCAACGTCCTGACTTTC.

The chain joins TRBV19 to TRBJ1-5; D unresolved. The ends were cut back, 6 bases at V and 7 bases at J, with 22 bases in the middle. Germline assignment: CDR1 LNHDA and CDR2 SQIVND (reference sequence). The CDR3 spans 16 residues. The CDR3 spells CASRARASGTFQPQHF. The CDR3 DNA reads TGTGCCAGTAGGGCTAGAGCGAGTGGAACCTTCCAGCCCCAGCATTTT. Complete variable domain (other parts from reference TRBV19 and TRBJ1-5): DGGITQSPKYLFRKEGQNVTLSCEQNLNHDAMYWYRQDPGQGLRLIYYSQIVNDFQKGDIAEGYSVSREKKESFPLTVTSAQKNPTAFYLCASRARASGTFQPQHFGDGTRLSIL.